A single sample is the source of the 29 T cell receptor beta chains below, sequenced in a study of PD-L1 blockade in urothelial cancer (TCRdb year 2017). The time point label of this sample denotes: pretreatment peripheral blood. The library was made by the immunoSEQ multiplex PCR assay. This immuneACCESS table, as held by TCRdb, lists in-frame sequences with V and J called but not all clones. Of the missing ones, under half trace to an unresolved V gene in checked studies; the others have no known cause. The sample table holds over 75,000 clones, of which 70% to 90% were seen once. The ten largest clones represent more than 0.85% of the sample. The input for sequencing was PBMCs, taken around atezolizumab (anti-PD-L1) treatment. The receptor set was obtained from an elderly woman with urothelial cancer.

This clone was seen only once. The chain employs TRBV10-2 and TRBJ2-7; possible D gene TRBD2, 6 bases. CDR1 is WSHSY and CDR2 is SAAADI in the germline V gene. The CDR3 loop spans 15 amino acids. Trimming stripped 6 bases from V and 2 bases from J, with 17 bases between. The CDR3 spells CASRDERAPTYEQYF. For the CDR3, the DNA is TGCGCCAGCAGGGACGAGCGGGCGCCGACCTACGAGCAGTACTTC.

The chain employs TRBV25-1 and TRBJ1-1, with D perhaps TRBD1 (6 bases). V gave up 5 bases and J gave up 5 bases, with 15 bases separating them. Germline assignment: CDR1 MGHDK and CDR2 SYGVNS. This CDR3 region has 14 residues. The CDR3 nucleotides are TGTGCCAGCAGTCCCCAGGGGAGAGGGACTGAAGCTTTCTTT. It codes for CASSPQGRGTEAFF.

The chain employs TRBV7-3 and TRBJ2-1; TRBD2 agrees at 11 bases. The CDR3 totals 18 residues. The V and J ends lost 5 bases and 8 bases, in that order; junction bases with no gene match: 17. Per the germline V gene, CDR1 is SGHTA and CDR2 is FQGTGA. CDR3 protein: CASSISGTSGNSRDEQFF. The CDR3 bases are TGTGCCAGCAGCATCTCCGGGACTAGCGGTAATTCGAGGGATGAGCAGTTCTTC.

The chain combines TRBV29-1 with TRBJ2-2, with unresolved D. V was cut by 5 bases and J by 0 bases, with 10 bases left in between. CDR1 and CDR2 (germline): SQVTM, ANQGSEA. There are 14 residues in the CDR3. CDR3 coding DNA: TGCAGCGTTAAGTTTGAGGCGAACACCGGGGAGCTGTTTTTT. Its protein is CSVKFEANTGELFF.

J is TRBJ2-7 and V is TRBV11-2; a possible D gene is TRBD1 (6 bases). Trimming left V 1 base short and J 9 bases short, with 16 bases between. CDR3 length equals 14 residues. Per germline, CDR1 SGHAT and CDR2 FQNNGV. The CDR3, as DNA: TGTGCCAGCAGCTTAGGGGTAGGGGTAGGGGGGCAGTACTTC. Translation gives CASSLGVGVGGQYF.

The rearrangement links TRBV2 to TRBJ1-2; 9 nucleotides match TRBD1. Per germline, CDR1 SNHLY and CDR2 FYNNEI. V was clipped by 6 bases and J by 2 bases; unmatched bases: 4. This CDR3 spans 14 amino acids. The CDR3 sequence: CASSNRGPNYGYTF. The CDR3 DNA sequence: TGTGCCAGCAGCAACAGGGGGCCCAACTATGGCTACACCTTC.

The sample holds one count of this clone. The chain recombines TRBV15 with TRBJ2-7; D is possibly TRBD2 (6 bases). Germline CDR1 LNHNV, CDR2 YYDKDF (reference sequence). The CDR3 consists of 15 residues. Trimming left V 5 bases short and J 2 bases short, with 16 bases between. CDR3 residues: CATSYLTLAPYEQYF. The CDR3 DNA follows: TGTGCCACCAGCTATCTGACACTAGCCCCCTACGAGCAGTACTTC.

This chain joins TRBV5-6 and TRBJ2-7, with 9 nucleotides matching TRBD2. The CDR3 sequence is 16 residues long. V was clipped by 1 base and J by 2 bases; unmatched bases: 7. Germline V gene lookup returns CDR1 SGHDT and CDR2 YYEEEE. The DNA of the CDR3 is TGTGCCAGCAGCTTGTTTATTCGCGGGGGGGCCTACGAGCAGTACTTC. Protein sequence: CASSLFIRGGAYEQYF. Drawing the rest from reference TRBV5-6 and TRBJ2-7, the complete variable domain is DAGVTQSPTHLIKTRGQQVTLRCSPKSGHDTVSWYQQALGQGPQFIFQYYEEEERQRGNFPDRFSGHQFPNYSSELNVNALLLGDSALYLCASSLFIRGGAYEQYFGPGTRLTVT.

The rearrangement links TRBV14 to TRBJ1-1, with D uncertain. Trimming pared 0 bases from V and 1 base from J, leaving 12 bases between. The germline gives CDR1 SGHDN, CDR2 FVKESK. The CDR3 totals 16 residues. CDR3 amino acids: CASSQDMRRKNTEAFF. CDR3 DNA: TGTGCCAGCAGCCAAGATATGCGGCGAAAGAACACTGAAGCTTTCTTT.

The J gene is TRBJ2-3, the V gene TRBV27, with D unclear. Per germline, CDR1 MNHEY and CDR2 SMNVEV (reference sequence). CDR3 length equals 13 residues. Trimming took 5 bases from V and 5 from J, leaving 11 bases between them. In nucleotides, the CDR3 is TGTGCCAGCAGTCCACCTCCGGGAGATACGCAGTATTTT. As protein: CASSPPPGDTQYF.

This chain links TRBV5-4 with TRBJ2-1; TRBD2 aligns across 7 bases. Per germline, CDR1 SGHNT and CDR2 YYREEE (reference sequence). The V segment lost 3 bases and the J segment 9 bases; nucleotides outside the gene matches: 6. The CDR3 spans 13 residues. This CDR3 reads CASSSPGGGEQFF. In DNA form, the CDR3 reads TGTGCCAGCAGCTCCCCCGGCGGGGGTGAGCAGTTCTTC. The complete variable domain, with remaining parts taken from reference TRBV5-4 and TRBJ2-1, reads ETGVTQSPTHLIKTRGQQVTLRCSSQSGHNTVSWYQQALGQGPQFIFQYYREEENGRGNFPPRFSGLQFPNYSSELNVNALELDDSALYLCASSSPGGGEQFFGPGTRLTVL.

V is TRBV4-2 and J is TRBJ2-3; D perhaps matches TRBD2 (7 bases). V lost 0 bases, J lost 1 base, and 14 bases lay in between. The CDR3 extends over 17 amino acids. Germline CDR1 is LGHNA and CDR2 is YNFKEQ. DNA for the CDR3: TGTGCCAGCAGCCAAGATCGCGGGGGCCGGGGCACAGATACGCAGTATTTT. Encoded protein: CASSQDRGGRGTDTQYF.

This chain uses TRBV28 with TRBJ2-3; D remains unclear. In germline, CDR1 is MDHEN, CDR2 SYDVKM. The germline V and J ends were trimmed by 1 base and 4 bases, with 9 bases remaining between them. The CDR3 length is 14 residues. The CDR3 DNA follows: TGTGCCAGCAGTTTATATTCCTGGCCAGATACGCAGTATTTT. This codes for CASSLYSWPDTQYF.

This clone is a singleton in its sample. This chain links TRBV10-2 with TRBJ2-1, with 8 bases identical to TRBD2. Trimming took 4 bases from V and 3 from J; bases not matched to a gene: 8. CDR1 is WSHSY and CDR2 is SAAADI in the germline V gene. There are 16 residues in the CDR3. CDR3 amino acids: CASSGTKLADYNEQFF. The CDR3 DNA is TGCGCCAGCAGTGGGACAAAACTAGCGGACTACAATGAGCAGTTCTTC.

This clone appeared once. This sequence joins TRBV10-3 and TRBJ2-5; D may be TRBD1 (5 bases). The germline V and J ends were trimmed by 4 bases and 5 bases, with 11 bases remaining between them. The CDR3 loop spans 13 amino acids. CDR1 is ENHRY and CDR2 is SYGVKD in the germline V gene. CDR3 sequence reads: CAISGQSLETQYF. CDR3 bases: TGTGCCATCAGTGGACAGAGTCTTGAGACCCAGTACTTC.

V and J are TRBV19 and TRBJ2-3; D remains ambiguous. CDR1 is LNHDA, CDR2 SQIVND, per germline (reference sequence). Trimming left V 4 bases short and J 2 bases short, with 10 bases between. The CDR3 covers 14 residues. CDR3 sequence reads: CASSTTWLTDTQYF. Written as DNA, the CDR3 is TGTGCCAGTAGTACGACTTGGCTCACAGATACGCAGTATTTT.

The chain recombines TRBV28 with TRBJ2-2; D unresolved. This CDR3 contains 14 residues. Germline V gives CDR1 MDHEN, CDR2 SYDVKM. Deletions cut 5 bases from V and 7 bases from J, with 14 bases between. This CDR3 reads CASSPLMVGGELFF. CDR3 sequence (DNA): TGTGCCAGCAGTCCATTGATGGTCGGCGGGGAGCTGTTTTTT.

The V and J genes are TRBV6-6 and TRBJ2-3; the match to TRBD2 covers 11 bases. With 5 bases clipped from V and 3 bases from J, the junction kept 4 bases outside the gene matches. Germline CDR1 reads MNHNY; CDR2 reads SVGAGI (reference sequence). The CDR3 runs to 15 residues. The CDR3 region is CASSTSGGITDTQYF. The CDR3 bases are TGTGCCAGCAGTACTAGCGGGGGCATTACAGATACGCAGTATTTT.

The V call is TRBV28, the J call TRBJ2-7; D ambiguous. This CDR3 comprises 11 residues. With 6 bases removed from V and 4 bases from J, the gap between germline ends came to 7 bases. Per germline, CDR1 MDHEN and CDR2 SYDVKM. In nucleotides, the CDR3 is TGTGCCAGCAGCACAGTTTACGAGCAGTACTTC. Encoded protein: CASSTVYEQYF.

The CDR3 sequence: CASTGSHVTGELFF. For the CDR3, the DNA is TGTGCCTCGACAGGGTCTCATGTCACCGGGGAGCTGTTTTTT. V and J are TRBV2 and TRBJ2-2, with 7 bases that match TRBD1. This CDR3 region has 14 residues. Germline V gene sequence: CDR1 SNHLY, CDR2 FYNNEI. V lost 11 bases and J lost 4; bases outside the gene matches: 10.

The chain carries TRBV11-2 and TRBJ2-7; D call uncertain. The V and J ends lost 3 bases and 12 bases respectively, with 15 bases between them. The germline V gene has CDR1 SGHAT and CDR2 FQNNGV. CDR3 length: 12 residues. The CDR3 DNA reads TGTGCCAGCAGCTTTAACGCGCGTCGGTGGTACTTC. It translates to CASSFNARRWYF.

V usage is TRBV11-2 and J usage is TRBJ2-7, with TRBD1 identical over 10 bases. The ends lost 5 bases at V and 3 bases at J; junction bases unmatched: 7. In germline, CDR1 is SGHAT, CDR2 FQNNGV. The CDR3 consists of 15 residues. The CDR3 protein is CASSEGQGRDYEQYF. In DNA form, the CDR3 reads TGTGCCAGCAGCGAGGGACAGGGGAGGGACTACGAGCAGTACTTC. Full variable domain (missing parts from reference TRBV11-2 and TRBJ2-7): EAGVAQSPRYKIIEKRQSVAFWCNPISGHATLYWYQQILGQGPKLLIQFQNNGVVDDSQLPKDRFSAERLKGVDSTLKIQPAKLEDSAVYLCASSEGQGRDYEQYFGPGTRLTVT.

The gene calls are TRBV2 and TRBJ2-7; 11 bases fit TRBD1. The CDR3 has 13 amino acids. The V segment lost 7 bases and the J segment 5 bases; nucleotides outside the gene matches: 4. Germline V gene data show CDR1 as SNHLY and CDR2 as FYNNEI. Here the CDR3 DNA reads TGTGCCAGCAATCGGGACAGGGGGGACGAGCAGTACTTC. Amino acid sequence: CASNRDRGDEQYF.

V usage is TRBV19 and J usage is TRBJ1-5; TRBD1 matches 8 bases. The trim removed 7 bases at V and 7 bases at J, leaving 21 bases unmatched. Germline-derived CDR1 and CDR2 are LNHDA and SQIVND (reference sequence). The CDR3 loop spans 18 amino acids. The CDR3 DNA sequence: TGTGCCAGTAACGCCAGCCCAAAAGAAGGGCGACAGGGGCAGCCCCAGCATTTT. As protein: CASNASPKEGRQGQPQHF.

The V and J genes are TRBV5-6 and TRBJ2-1; 7 bases match TRBD1. The CDR3 is 14 amino acids. Per germline, CDR1 SGHDT and CDR2 YYEEEE. The ends lost 4 bases at V and 4 bases at J; junction bases unmatched: 5. The CDR3 reads CASSRQGRYNEQFF. CDR3 in DNA: TGTGCCAGCAGCCGACAGGGTCGATACAATGAGCAGTTCTTC.

The V call is TRBV27, the J call TRBJ2-3; weak D call: TRBD1 (5 bases). The CDR3 has 13 amino acids. From germline, CDR1 is MNHEY and CDR2 SMNVEV (reference sequence). V was cut by 5 bases and J by 4 bases, with 10 bases left in between. The CDR3, as DNA: TGTGCCAGCAGTCCTCTAGGGGCAGATACGCAGTATTTT. It translates to CASSPLGADTQYF.

This chain uses TRBV5-1 with TRBJ2-3; 8 nucleotides align to TRBD2. This CDR3 region has 17 residues. The germline gives CDR1 SGHRS, CDR2 YFSETQ. With 7 bases clipped from V and 4 bases from J, the junction kept 17 bases outside the gene matches. CDR3 sequence: CASQPYPGTRGADTQYF. The CDR3 bases are TGCGCCAGCCAACCGTACCCCGGGACTAGAGGGGCAGATACGCAGTATTTT.

This chain uses TRBV5-1 with TRBJ1-5; 8 nucleotides match TRBD1. CDR3 size: 16 residues. Germline V gene data show CDR1 as SGHRS and CDR2 as YFSETQ. The junction had 4 bases not matched to a gene; V was cut back by 0 bases and J by 2 bases. The DNA of the CDR3 is TGCGCCAGCAGCTTGGGCGACAGGGGTGGCAATCAGCCCCAGCATTTT. It translates to CASSLGDRGGNQPQHF. Variable domain in full (rest from reference TRBV5-1 and TRBJ1-5): KAGVTQTPRYLIKTRGQQVTLSCSPISGHRSVSWYQQTPGQGLQFLFEYFSETQRNKGNFPGRFSGRQFSNSRSEMNVSTLELGDSALYLCASSLGDRGGNQPQHFGDGTRLSIL.

This chain uses TRBV5-4 with TRBJ2-5; 9 positions match TRBD1. Germline V lookup: CDR1 SGHNT, CDR2 YYREEE (reference sequence). This CDR3 comprises 13 residues. V trimming: 1 base; J trimming: 5 bases; junction bases outside the gene matches: 0. The CDR3: CASSLTGGETQYF. CDR3 nucleotides: TGTGCCAGCAGCTTGACAGGGGGCGAGACCCAGTACTTC.